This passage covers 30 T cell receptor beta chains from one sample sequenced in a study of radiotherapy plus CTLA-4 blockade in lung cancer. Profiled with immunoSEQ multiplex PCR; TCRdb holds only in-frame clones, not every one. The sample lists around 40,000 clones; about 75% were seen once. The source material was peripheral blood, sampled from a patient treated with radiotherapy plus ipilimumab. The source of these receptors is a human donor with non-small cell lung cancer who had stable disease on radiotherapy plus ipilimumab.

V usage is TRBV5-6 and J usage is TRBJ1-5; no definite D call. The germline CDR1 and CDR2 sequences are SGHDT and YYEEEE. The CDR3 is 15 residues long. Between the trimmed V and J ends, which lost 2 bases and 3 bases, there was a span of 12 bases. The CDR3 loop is CASSFFGGYNQPQHF. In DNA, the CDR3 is TGTGCCAGCAGCTTTTTTGGCGGTTACAATCAGCCCCAGCATTTT.

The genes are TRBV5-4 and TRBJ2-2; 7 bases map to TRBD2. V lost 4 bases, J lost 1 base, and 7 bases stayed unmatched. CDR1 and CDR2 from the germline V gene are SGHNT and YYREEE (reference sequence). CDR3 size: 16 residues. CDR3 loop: CASSLTSAKNTGELFF. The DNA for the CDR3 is TGTGCCAGCAGCCTAACTAGCGCCAAGAACACCGGGGAGCTGTTTTTT.

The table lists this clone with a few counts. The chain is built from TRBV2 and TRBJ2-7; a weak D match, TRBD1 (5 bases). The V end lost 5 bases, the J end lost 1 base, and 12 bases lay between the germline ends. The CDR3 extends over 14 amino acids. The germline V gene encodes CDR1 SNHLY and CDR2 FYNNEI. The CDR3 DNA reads TGTGCCAGCAGTCGGACAAGATGGTCCTACGAGCAGTACTTC. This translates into CASSRTRWSYEQYF.

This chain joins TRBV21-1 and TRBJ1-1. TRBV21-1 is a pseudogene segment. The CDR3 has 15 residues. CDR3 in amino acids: CASKAFSRVNTEAFF. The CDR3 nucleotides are TGTGCCAGCAAAGCCTTCTCTAGAGTGAACACTGAAGCTTTCTTT.

For the CDR3, the DNA is TGTGCCACCAGCAGAGATTTGGGCACGGGGGACACTGAAGCTTTCTTT. This sequence encodes CATSRDLGTGDTEAFF. This sequence joins TRBV15 and TRBJ1-1; D might be TRBD1 (5 bases). This CDR3 is 16 amino acids long. Trimming took 0 bases from V and 3 from J, leaving 14 bases between them. Germline V gives CDR1 LNHNV, CDR2 YYDKDF (reference sequence).

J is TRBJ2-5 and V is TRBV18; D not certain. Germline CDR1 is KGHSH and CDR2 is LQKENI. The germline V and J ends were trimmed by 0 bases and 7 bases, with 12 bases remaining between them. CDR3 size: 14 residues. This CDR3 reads CASSPPSGPGTQYF. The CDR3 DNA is TGTGCCAGCTCACCACCGTCCGGTCCAGGGACCCAGTACTTC.

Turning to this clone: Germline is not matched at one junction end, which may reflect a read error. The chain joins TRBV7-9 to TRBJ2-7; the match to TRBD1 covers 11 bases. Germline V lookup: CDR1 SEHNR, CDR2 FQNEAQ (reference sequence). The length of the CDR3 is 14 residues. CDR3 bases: TGTGCCAGCAGCAACGGACAGGGGGCCTACAAGCAGTACTTC. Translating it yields CASSNGQGAYKQYF.

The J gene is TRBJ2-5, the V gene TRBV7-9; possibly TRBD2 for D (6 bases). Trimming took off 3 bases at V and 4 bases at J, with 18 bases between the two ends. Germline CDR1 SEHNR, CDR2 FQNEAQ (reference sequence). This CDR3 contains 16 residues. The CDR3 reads CASSFGGSHSGETQYF. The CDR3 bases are TGTGCCAGCAGCTTTGGGGGGTCTCACAGTGGAGAGACCCAGTACTTC.

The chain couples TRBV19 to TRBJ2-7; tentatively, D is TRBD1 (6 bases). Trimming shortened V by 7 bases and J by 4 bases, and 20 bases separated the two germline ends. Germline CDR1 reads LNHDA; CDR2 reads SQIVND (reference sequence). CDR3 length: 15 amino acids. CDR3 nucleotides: TGTGCCAGTAAGCCCTCGGACAGAGAGACATACGAGCAGTACTTC. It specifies CASKPSDRETYEQYF.

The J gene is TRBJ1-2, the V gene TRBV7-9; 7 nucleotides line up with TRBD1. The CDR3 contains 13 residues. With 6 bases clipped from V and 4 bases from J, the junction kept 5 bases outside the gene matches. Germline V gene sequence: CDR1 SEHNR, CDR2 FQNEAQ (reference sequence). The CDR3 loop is CASSFDRVYGYTF. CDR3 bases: TGTGCCAGCAGTTTTGACAGGGTCTATGGCTACACCTTC.

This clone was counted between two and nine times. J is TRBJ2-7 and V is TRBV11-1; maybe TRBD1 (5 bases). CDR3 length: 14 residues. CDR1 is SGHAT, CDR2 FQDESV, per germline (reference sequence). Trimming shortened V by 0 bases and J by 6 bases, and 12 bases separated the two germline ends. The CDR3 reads CASSLAGVQGEQYF. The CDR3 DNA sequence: TGTGCCAGCAGCTTAGCAGGGGTTCAGGGCGAGCAGTACTTC. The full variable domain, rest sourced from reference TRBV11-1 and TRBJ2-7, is EAEVAQSPRYKITEKSQAVAFWCDPISGHATLYWYRQILGQGPELLVQFQDESVVDDSQLPKDRFSAERLKGVDSTLKIQPAELGDSAMYLCASSLAGVQGEQYFGPGTRLTVT.

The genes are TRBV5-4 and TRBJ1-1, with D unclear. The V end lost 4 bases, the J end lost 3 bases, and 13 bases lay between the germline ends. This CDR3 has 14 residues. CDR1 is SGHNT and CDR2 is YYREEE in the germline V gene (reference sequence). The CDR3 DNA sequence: TGTGCCAGCAGCCGCAGTTTAGCGGACACTGAAGCTTTCTTT. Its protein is CASSRSLADTEAFF.

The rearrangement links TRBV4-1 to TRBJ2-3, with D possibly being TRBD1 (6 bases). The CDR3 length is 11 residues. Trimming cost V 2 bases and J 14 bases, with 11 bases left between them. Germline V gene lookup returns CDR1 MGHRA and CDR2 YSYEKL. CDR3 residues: CASSQYGGRYF. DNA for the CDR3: TGCGCCAGCAGCCAATATGGGGGCCGGTATTTT.

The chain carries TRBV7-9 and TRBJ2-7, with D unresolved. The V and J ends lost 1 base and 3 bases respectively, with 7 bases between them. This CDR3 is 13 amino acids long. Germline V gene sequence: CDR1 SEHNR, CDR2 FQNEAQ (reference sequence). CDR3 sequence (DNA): TGTGCCAGCAGCTTAGGGCAAAACTACGAGCAGTACTTC. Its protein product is CASSLGQNYEQYF.

CDR3 region: CASSSSRGSNEQFF. CDR3 nucleotides: TGTGCCAGCAGCTCTTCCAGGGGATCGAATGAGCAGTTCTTC. The chain recombines TRBV7-9 with TRBJ2-1, with a weak D call TRBD1 (6 bases). With 4 bases removed from V and 7 bases from J, the gap between germline ends came to 14 bases. CDR3 size: 14 residues. Germline V gene lookup returns CDR1 SEHNR and CDR2 FQNEAQ (reference sequence).

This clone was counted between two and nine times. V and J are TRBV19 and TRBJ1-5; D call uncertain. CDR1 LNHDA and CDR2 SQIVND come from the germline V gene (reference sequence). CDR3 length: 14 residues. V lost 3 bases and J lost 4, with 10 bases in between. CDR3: CASSITATNQPQHF. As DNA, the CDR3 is TGTGCCAGTAGTATCACAGCCACTAATCAGCCCCAGCATTTT.

The CDR3 DNA sequence: TGCGCCAGCAGCTTCTCAGGGGGCGGGAGCTATGGCTACACCTTC. It yields the protein CASSFSGGGSYGYTF. The chain employs TRBV5-1 and TRBJ1-2, with 8 bases aligning to TRBD1. The CDR3 contains 15 residues. The V gene's germline CDR1 is SGHRS and CDR2 YFSETQ. The V gene end was trimmed by 2 bases and the J gene end by 4 bases; junction bases not matched to a gene: 7.

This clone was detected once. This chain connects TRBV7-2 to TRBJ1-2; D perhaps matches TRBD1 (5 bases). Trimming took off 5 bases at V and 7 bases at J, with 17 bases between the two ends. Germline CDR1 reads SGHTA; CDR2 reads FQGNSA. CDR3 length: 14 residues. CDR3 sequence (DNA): TGTGCCAGCAGCATTCCCGGAGGGGTCTCTGGCTACACCTTC. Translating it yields CASSIPGGVSGYTF.

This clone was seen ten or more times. CDR3 protein: CASSPLLGGLRRYTF. CDR3 DNA: TGTGCCAGCAGCCCCCTGCTGGGCGGACTAAGACGCTACACCTTC. The V and J genes are TRBV5-4 and TRBJ1-2; no reliable D call. The germline gives CDR1 SGHNT, CDR2 YYREEE (reference sequence). Trimming cost V 4 bases and J 9 bases, with 22 bases left between them. CDR3 length: 15 residues.

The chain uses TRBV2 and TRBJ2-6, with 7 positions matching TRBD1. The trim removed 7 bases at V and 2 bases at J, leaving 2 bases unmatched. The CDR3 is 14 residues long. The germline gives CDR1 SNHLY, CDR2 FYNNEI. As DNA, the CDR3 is TGTGCCAGCAAGACAGGGACTGGGGCCAACGTCCTGACTTTC. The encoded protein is CASKTGTGANVLTF.

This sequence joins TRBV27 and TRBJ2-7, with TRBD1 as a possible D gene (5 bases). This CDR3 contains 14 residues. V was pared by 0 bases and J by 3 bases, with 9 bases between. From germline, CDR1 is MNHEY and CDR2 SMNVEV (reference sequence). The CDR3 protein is CASSLSLGVYEQYF. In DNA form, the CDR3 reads TGTGCCAGCAGTTTATCGTTAGGGGTCTACGAGCAGTACTTC.

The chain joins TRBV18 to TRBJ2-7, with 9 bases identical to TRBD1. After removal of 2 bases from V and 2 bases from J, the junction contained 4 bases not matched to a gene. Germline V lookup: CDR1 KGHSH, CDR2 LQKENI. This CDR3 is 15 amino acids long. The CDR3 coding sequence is TGTGCCAGCTCACCATCAGGGACAGGGCCCTACGAGCAGTACTTC. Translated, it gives CASSPSGTGPYEQYF. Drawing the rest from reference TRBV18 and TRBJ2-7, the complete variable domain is NAGVMQNPRHLVRRRGQEARLRCSPMKGHSHVYWYRQLPEEGLKFMVYLQKENIIDESGMPKERFSAEFPKEGPSILRIQQVVRGDSAAYFCASSPSGTGPYEQYFGPGTRLTVT.

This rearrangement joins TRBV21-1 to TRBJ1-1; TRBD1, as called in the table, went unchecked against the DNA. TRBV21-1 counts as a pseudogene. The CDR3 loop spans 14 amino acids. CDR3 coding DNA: TGTGCCAGCAGCACCGGACAGGTATGGACTGAAGCTTTCTTT. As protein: CASSTGQVWTEAFF.

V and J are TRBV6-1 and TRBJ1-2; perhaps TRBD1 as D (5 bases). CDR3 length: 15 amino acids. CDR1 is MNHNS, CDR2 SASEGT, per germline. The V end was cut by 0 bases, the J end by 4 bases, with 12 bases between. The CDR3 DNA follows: TGTGCCAGCAGTGAAGCCGGGGGATTGGGCTATGGCTACACCTTC. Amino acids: CASSEAGGLGYGYTF.

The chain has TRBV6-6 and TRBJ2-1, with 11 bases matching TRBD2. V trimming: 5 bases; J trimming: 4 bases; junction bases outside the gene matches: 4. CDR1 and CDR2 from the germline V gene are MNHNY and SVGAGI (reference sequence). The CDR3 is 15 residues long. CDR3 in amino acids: CASSGGTSGYNEQFF. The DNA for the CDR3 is TGTGCCAGCAGTGGCGGGACTAGCGGATACAATGAGCAGTTCTTC.

Here the CDR3 DNA reads TGCAGCGTTGAAGAAGGTCGAGGTTTTGGCTACACCTTC. It is translated as CSVEEGRGFGYTF. This chain connects TRBV29-1 to TRBJ1-2; D gene ambiguous. Trimming stripped 0 bases from V and 7 bases from J, with 12 bases between. The germline V gene encodes CDR1 SQVTM and CDR2 ANQGSEA. This CDR3 spans 13 amino acids.

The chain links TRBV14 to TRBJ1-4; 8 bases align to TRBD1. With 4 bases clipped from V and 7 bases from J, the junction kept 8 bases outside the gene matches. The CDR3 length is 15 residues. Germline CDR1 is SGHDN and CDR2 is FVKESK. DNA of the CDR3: TGTGCCAGCAGCCTGCCGACAGGGGTGGGTGAAAAACTGTTTTTT. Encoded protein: CASSLPTGVGEKLFF.

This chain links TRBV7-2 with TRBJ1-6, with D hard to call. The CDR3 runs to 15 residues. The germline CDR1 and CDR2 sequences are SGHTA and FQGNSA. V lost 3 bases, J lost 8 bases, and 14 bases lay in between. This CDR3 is CASSFGRGRDSPLHF. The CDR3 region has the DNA TGTGCCAGCAGCTTTGGGCGGGGTCGGGATTCACCCCTCCACTTT.

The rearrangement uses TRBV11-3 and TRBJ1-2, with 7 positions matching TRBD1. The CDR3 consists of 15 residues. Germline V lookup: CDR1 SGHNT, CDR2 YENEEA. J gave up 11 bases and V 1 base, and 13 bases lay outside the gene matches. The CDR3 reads CASSLGPRQGEGYTF. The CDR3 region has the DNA TGTGCCAGCAGCTTAGGGCCCCGACAGGGCGAGGGATACACCTTC.

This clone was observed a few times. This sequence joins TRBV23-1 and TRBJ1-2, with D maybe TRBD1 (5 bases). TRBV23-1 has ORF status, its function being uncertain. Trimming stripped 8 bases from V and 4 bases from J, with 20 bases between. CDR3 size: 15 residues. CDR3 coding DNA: TGCGCCAGCGGTCGGGGGGAGAGCTTGGTCTATGGCTACACCTTC. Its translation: CASGRGESLVYGYTF.